Given below is one T cell receptor beta chain in context. Its antigen remains unknown. Sample-barcoded 5' priming and a J-beta primer mix drove a second PCR of 7 to 11 cycles. TCRdb redid the calling of the 5' RACE reads with MiXCR, one entry per CDR3 protein. The sample yields 2 million or so distinct CDR3 sequences, less than 50% seen once. This sample was included in a study of blood T cells in healthy people across ages. The study's findings and limits: Researchers deemed the diversity estimates from one million T cells underestimates.

Total RNA was isolated from each sample in quantities of at least 5 micrograms. This CDR3 is 15 amino acids long. CDR1 is SGHVS, CDR2 FNYEAQ, per germline. The J segment lost 5 bases and the V segment lost 4 bases, leaving 8 bases of the junction unmatched. The sequence was collected from a woman aged 40-49 years in good health. The rearrangement joins TRBV7-6 to TRBJ2-1, with 7 positions matching TRBD2. Source material: blood. CDR3 sequence: CASSSGTTLNNEQFF. CDR3 nucleotide sequence: TGTGCCAGCAGCTCCGGGACTACCTTAAACAATGAGCAGTTCTTC.